In its sample, the clone carrying this T cell receptor (beta chain) was seen many times. Its antigen is undetermined. Unmatched junction bases numbered 8, after V lost 3 bases and J lost 9 bases. Germline-derived CDR1 and CDR2 are GTSNPN and SVGIG (reference sequence). This CDR3 is 14 amino acids long. The data are from a study of early T cells in non-severe SARS-CoV-2 infection. The wider study: Bulk RNA isolated from unsorted whole blood underwent sequencing; chains were not paired. Study observations and caveats: CD4 and private specificities were missed by VDJdb matching, which favored anti-spike CD8 responses.

Separate cDNA molecules each had unique molecular identifiers attached to them. In TCRdb, the 5' RACE reads were re-called with MiXCR into one record per CDR3 protein. The top ten clones hold approximately 35% of a sample with about 30,000 distinct CDR3 sequences, roughly 6.6% of them seen once. This TCR derives from an adult who was a healthcare worker with PCR-confirmed SARS-CoV-2 infection or an uninfected control (not recorded which). V is TRBV30 and J is TRBJ1-6; TRBD1 agrees at 7 bases. Sequencing was done on a sample of whole blood. The CDR3 loop reads CAWRSGTVRSPLHF. CDR3 DNA: TGTGCCTGGAGATCCGGGACAGTCCGTTCACCCCTCCACTTT.